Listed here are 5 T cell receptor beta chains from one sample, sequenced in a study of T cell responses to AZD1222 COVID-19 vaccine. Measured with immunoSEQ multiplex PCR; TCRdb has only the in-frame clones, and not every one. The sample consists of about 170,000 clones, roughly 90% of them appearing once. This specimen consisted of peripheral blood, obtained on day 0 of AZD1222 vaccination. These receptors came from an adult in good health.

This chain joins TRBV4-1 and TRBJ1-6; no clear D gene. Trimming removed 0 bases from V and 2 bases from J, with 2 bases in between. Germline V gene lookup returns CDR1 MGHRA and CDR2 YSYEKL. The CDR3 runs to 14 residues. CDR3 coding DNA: TGCGCCAGCAGCCAAGACCCCTATAATTCACCCCTCCACTTT. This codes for CASSQDPYNSPLHF.

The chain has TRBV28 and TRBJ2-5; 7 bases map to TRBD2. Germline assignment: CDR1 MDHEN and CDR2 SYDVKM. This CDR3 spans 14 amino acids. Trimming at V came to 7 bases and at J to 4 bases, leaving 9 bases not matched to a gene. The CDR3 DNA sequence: TGTGCCAGCACCGACTCGGGGGAGGGAGAGACCCAGTACTTC. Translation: CASTDSGEGETQYF.

The CDR3 spells CASSLWGRGRYEQFF. CDR3 sequence (DNA): TGTGCCAGCAGCTTATGGGGCAGGGGGCGATACGAGCAGTTCTTC. The J gene is TRBJ2-1, the V gene TRBV5-4; 8 nucleotides line up with TRBD1. After removal of 2 bases from V and 10 bases from J, the junction contained 11 bases not matched to a gene. CDR1 is SGHNT, CDR2 YYREEE, per germline (reference sequence). The CDR3 is 15 amino acids.

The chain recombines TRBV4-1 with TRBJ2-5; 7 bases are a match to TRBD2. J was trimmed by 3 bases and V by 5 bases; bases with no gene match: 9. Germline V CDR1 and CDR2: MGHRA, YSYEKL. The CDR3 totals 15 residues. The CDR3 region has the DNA TGCGCCAGCAGCGGGGGAGGGAGGGGTAAAGAGACCCAGTACTTC. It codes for CASSGGGRGKETQYF.

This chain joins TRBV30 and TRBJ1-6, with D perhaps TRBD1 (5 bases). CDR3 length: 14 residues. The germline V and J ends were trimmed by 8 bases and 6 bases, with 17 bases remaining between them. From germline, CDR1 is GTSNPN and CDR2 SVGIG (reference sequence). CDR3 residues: CAAQVGGGNSPLHF. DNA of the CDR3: TGTGCCGCACAGGTGGGCGGCGGTAATTCACCCCTCCACTTT.